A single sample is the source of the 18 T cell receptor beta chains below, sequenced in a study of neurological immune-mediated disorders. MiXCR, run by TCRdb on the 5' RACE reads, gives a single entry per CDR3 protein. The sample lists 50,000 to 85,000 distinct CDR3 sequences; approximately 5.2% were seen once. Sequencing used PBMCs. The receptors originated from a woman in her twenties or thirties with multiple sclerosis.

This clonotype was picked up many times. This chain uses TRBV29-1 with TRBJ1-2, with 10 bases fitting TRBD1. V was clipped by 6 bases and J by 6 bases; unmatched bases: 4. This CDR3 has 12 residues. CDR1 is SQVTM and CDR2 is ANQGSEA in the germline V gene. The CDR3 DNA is TGCAGCGTCGCCGGGACAGGGGATGGCTACACCTTC. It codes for CSVAGTGDGYTF.

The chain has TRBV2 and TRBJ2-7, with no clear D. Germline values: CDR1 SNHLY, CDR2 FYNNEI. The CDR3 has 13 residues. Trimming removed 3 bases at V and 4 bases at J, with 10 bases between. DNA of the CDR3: TGTGCCAGCAGTGAGCGGTCATCGTACGAGCAGTACTTC. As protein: CASSERSSYEQYF.

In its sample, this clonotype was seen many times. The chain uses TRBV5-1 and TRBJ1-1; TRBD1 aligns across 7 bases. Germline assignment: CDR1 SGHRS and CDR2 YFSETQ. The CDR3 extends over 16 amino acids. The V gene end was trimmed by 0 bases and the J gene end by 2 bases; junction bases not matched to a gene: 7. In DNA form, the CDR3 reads TGCGCCAGCAGCTTGGACAGGGGCGCGGTTAACACTGAAGCTTTCTTT. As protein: CASSLDRGAVNTEAFF.

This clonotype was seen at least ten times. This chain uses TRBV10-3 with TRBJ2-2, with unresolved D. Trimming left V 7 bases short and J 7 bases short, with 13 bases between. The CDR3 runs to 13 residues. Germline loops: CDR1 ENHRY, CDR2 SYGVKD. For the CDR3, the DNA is TGTGCCATCACCCCGCTGTTGGGCGGGGAGCTGTTTTTT. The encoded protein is CAITPLLGGELFF.

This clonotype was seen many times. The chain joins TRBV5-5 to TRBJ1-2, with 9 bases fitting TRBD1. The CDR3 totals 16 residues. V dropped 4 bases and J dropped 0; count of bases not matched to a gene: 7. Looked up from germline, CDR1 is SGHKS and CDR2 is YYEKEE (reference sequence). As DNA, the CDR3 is TGTGCCAGCAGCCCGAAGGGACAGGGATCTAACTATGGCTACACCTTC. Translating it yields CASSPKGQGSNYGYTF. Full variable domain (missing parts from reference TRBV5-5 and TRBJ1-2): DAGVTQSPTHLIKTRGQQVTLRCSPISGHKSVSWYQQVLGQGPQFIFQYYEKEERGRGNFPDRFSARQFPNYSSELNVNALLLGDSALYLCASSPKGQGSNYGYTFGSGTRLTVV.

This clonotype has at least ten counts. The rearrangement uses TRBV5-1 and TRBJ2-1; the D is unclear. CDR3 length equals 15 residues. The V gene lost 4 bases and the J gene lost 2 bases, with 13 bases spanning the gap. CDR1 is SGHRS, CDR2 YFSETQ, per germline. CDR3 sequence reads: CASSPGQLAYNEQFF. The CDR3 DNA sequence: TGCGCCAGCAGCCCCGGCCAATTGGCCTACAATGAGCAGTTCTTC.

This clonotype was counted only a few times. DNA of the CDR3: TGTGCCAGCAGTTTCACGGACAGGCCGGCCTCCTATGGCTACACCTTC. Translating it yields CASSFTDRPASYGYTF. This chain connects TRBV6-2 or TRBV6-3 to TRBJ1-2; 7 bases match TRBD1. Germline lookup yields CDR1 MNHEY and CDR2 SVGEGT. After removal of 4 bases from V and 4 bases from J, the junction contained 12 bases not matched to a gene. The CDR3 contains 16 residues.

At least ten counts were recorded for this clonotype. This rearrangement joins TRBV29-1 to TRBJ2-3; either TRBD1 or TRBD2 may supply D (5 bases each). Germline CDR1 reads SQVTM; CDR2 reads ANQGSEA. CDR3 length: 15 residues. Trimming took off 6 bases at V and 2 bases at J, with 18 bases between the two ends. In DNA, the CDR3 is TGCAGCGTCCTCACGTCGGGGCTGAACACAGATACGCAGTATTTT. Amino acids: CSVLTSGLNTDTQYF.

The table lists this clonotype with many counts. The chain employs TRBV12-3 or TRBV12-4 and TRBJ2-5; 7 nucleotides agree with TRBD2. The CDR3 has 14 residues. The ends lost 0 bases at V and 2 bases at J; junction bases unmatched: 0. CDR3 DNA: TGTGCCAGCAGTTTAGCGGGGGGGCAAGAGACCCAGTACTTC. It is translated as CASSLAGGQETQYF.

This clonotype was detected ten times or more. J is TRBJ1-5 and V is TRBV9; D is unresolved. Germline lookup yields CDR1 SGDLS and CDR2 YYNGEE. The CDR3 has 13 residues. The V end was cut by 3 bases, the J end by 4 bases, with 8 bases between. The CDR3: CASSDGPNQPQHF. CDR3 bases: TGTGCCAGCAGCGATGGTCCGAATCAGCCCCAGCATTTT.

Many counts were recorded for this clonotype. CDR3 in DNA: TGTGCCAGCAGTTCCCCGTCCCCCACAGATACGCAGTATTTT. It specifies CASSSPSPTDTQYF. The chain combines TRBV27 with TRBJ2-3; D unclear. Between the trimmed V and J ends, which lost 4 bases and 2 bases, there was a span of 10 bases. The CDR3 spans 14 residues. Germline V gene lookup returns CDR1 MNHEY and CDR2 SMNVEV (reference sequence).

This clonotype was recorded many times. CDR3 amino acids: CASSHNTGDNSPLHF. CDR3 bases: TGTGCCAGCAGCCATAATACAGGGGACAATTCACCCCTCCACTTT. The chain couples TRBV4-2 to TRBJ1-6; TRBD1 matches at 7 bases. In germline, CDR1 is LGHNA, CDR2 YNFKEQ. The CDR3 totals 15 residues. Unmatched junction bases numbered 6, after V lost 3 bases and J lost 7 bases.

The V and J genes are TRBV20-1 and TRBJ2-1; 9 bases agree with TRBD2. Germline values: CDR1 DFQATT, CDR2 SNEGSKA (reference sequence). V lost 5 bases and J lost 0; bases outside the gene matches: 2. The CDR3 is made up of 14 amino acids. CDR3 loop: CSAERGDSYNEQFF. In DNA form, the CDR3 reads TGCAGTGCTGAGCGGGGGGACTCCTACAATGAGCAGTTCTTC.

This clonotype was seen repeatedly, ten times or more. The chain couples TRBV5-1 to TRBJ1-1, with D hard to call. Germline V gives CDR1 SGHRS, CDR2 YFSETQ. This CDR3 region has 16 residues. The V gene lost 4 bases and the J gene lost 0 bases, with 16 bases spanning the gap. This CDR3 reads CASSPGGQTMNTEAFF. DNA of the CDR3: TGCGCCAGCAGCCCGGGAGGGCAAACCATGAACACTGAAGCTTTCTTT. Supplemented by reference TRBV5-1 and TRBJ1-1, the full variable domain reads KAGVTQTPRYLIKTRGQQVTLSCSPISGHRSVSWYQQTPGQGLQFLFEYFSETQRNKGNFPGRFSGRQFSNSRSEMNVSTLELGDSALYLCASSPGGQTMNTEAFFGQGTRLTVV.

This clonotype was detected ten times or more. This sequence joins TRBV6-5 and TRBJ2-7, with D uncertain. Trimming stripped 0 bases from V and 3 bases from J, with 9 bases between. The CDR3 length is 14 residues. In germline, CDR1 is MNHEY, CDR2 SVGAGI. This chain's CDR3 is CASSYSKIFYEQYF. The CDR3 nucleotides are TGTGCCAGCAGTTACTCGAAGATCTTCTACGAGCAGTACTTC.

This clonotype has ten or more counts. The CDR3 here is CASSQDGTGANVLTF. The DNA of the CDR3 is TGTGCCAGCAGCCAAGATGGGACTGGGGCCAACGTCCTGACTTTC. The chain uses TRBV14 and TRBJ2-6; D remains unclear. Germline CDR1 SGHDN, CDR2 FVKESK. Trimming cost V 0 bases and J 2 bases, with 5 bases left between them. The CDR3 is made up of 15 amino acids.

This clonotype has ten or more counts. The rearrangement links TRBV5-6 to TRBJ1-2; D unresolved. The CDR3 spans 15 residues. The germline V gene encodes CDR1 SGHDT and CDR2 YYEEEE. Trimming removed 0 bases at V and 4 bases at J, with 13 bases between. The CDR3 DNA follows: TGTGCCAGCAGCTTGGGGAACAGAAAAGTCTATGGCTACACCTTC. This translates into CASSLGNRKVYGYTF.

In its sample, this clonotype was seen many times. CDR3 protein: CASSWRGSGGTGELFF. CDR3 in DNA: TGTGCCAGCAGCTGGAGAGGCAGCGGGGGCACCGGGGAGCTGTTTTTT. V is TRBV7-9 and J is TRBJ2-2, with 8 bases matching TRBD2. Unmatched junction bases numbered 8, after V lost 4 bases and J lost 4 bases. The CDR3 runs 16 residues. Germline CDR1 and CDR2: SEHNR and FQNEAQ (reference sequence).